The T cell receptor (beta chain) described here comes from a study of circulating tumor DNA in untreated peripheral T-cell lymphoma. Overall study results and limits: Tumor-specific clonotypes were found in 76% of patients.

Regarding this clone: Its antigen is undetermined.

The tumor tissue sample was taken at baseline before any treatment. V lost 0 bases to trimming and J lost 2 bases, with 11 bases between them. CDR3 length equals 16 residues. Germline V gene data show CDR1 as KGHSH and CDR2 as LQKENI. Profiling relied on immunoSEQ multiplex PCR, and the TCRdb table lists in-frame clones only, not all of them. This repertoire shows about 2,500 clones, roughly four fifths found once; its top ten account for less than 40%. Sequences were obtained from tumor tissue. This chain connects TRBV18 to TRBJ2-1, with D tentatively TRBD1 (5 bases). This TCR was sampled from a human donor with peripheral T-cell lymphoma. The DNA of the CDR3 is TGTGCCAGCTCACCACCGGCAGGGCCCCCCTACAATGAGCAGTTCTTC. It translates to CASSPPAGPPYNEQFF. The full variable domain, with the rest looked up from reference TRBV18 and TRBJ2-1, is NAGVMQNPRHLVRRRGQEARLRCSPMKGHSHVYWYRQLPEEGLKFMVYLQKENIIDESGMPKERFSAEFPKEGPSILRIQQVVRGDSAAYFCASSPPAGPPYNEQFFGPGTRLTVL.